This T cell receptor (beta chain) is drawn from a study of sequential checkpoint blockade in melanoma. Looking at the study overall: DNA from 91 pretreatment tumor samples underwent TCRβ immunosequencing. Notes on the study in general: Tumor T-cell fraction and clonality correlated with PD-L1 and CD8+ counts.

Treatment meaning: randomized to nivolumab then ipilimumab (arm A) or the reverse (arm B). DNA-damaging chemotherapy had not been given to any patient beforehand. The sample holds many counts of this clone. Its antigen is not identified. Measured with immunoSEQ multiplex PCR; TCRdb has only the in-frame clones, and not every one. Seen here are 4,000 to 6,000 clones, 23% observed once, and the top ten hold approximately 8.6%. The V end lost 3 bases, the J end lost 5 bases, and 12 bases lay between the germline ends. Looked up from germline, CDR1 is SGDLS and CDR2 is YYNGEE. The CDR3 totals 13 residues. The sequenced sample was tumor tissue (inferred from file names), obtained from a patient given nivolumab and ipilimumab in sequence. The chain carries TRBV9 and TRBJ2-7; D might be TRBD1 (5 bases). The receptor was isolated from a human donor with melanoma. The CDR3 is CASSGQGNHEQYF. CDR3 nucleotide sequence: TGTGCCAGCAGCGGGCAGGGAAACCACGAGCAGTACTTC.